This T cell receptor beta chain was sequenced for a study of blood T cell repertoires in COVID-19. Looking at the study overall: Samples of COVID-19 (acute and convalescent) were obtained from the United States, Italy and Spain. PBMCs, B-cell-depleted T cells, or T cells were the source of the cDNA or gDNA that made up the material.

Those enrolled in Seattle joined during active infection and were followed longitudinally afterward. Per the germline V gene, CDR1 is SSHAT and CDR2 is FNYEAQ (reference sequence). J lost 4 bases, V lost 4 bases, and 1 base had no gene match. This CDR3 has 13 amino acids. Under the authors' procedure: Amplification of reference gene primers was used by the study to estimate nucleated cell counts. The protocol was immunoSEQ multiplex PCR, while the TCRdb copy is restricted to in-frame clones and leaves out a portion. The V and J calls and clone size are taken from that table; D and trimming were inferred from the DNA. The table lists 55,000 to 70,000 clones, more than 85% of them singletons, with just under 7.5% in the top ten.

The receptor comes from a man aged 35-49 years with COVID-19, enrolled during active disease. The specimen sequenced was peripheral blood. The gene calls are TRBV7-7 and TRBJ2-5; 9 nucleotides match TRBD2. DNA for the CDR3: TGTGCCAGCAGCTCTAGCGGGACAGAGACCCAGTACTTC. This sequence encodes CASSSSGTETQYF.